The sequence of this T cell receptor beta chain was determined in a study of T cells in tuberculosis. Study-wide findings and caveats: GEM motif frequencies gave 55% to 75% accuracy; the GMM repertoire gave roughly 85%.

About this clone: Its antigen remains unidentified.

Germline CDR1 is SEHNR and CDR2 is FQNEAQ (reference sequence). Trimming removed 5 bases from V and 1 base from J; junction bases left unmatched: 7. The CDR3 loop spans 15 amino acids. Each clinical donor contributed on average around 110,000 T cells from unsorted cryopreserved PBMC. Sequencing was performed with immunoSEQ multiplex PCR; in TCRdb, only in-frame clones are kept and a portion is missing. The sample has about 24,000 clones; roughly 95% are singletons. The chain links TRBV7-9 to TRBJ1-1; TRBD1 agrees at 7 bases. This receptor was obtained from a donor between 10 and 35 years old with latent tuberculosis or without tuberculosis infection. The sequenced material came from PBMCs. CDR3 in DNA: TGTGCCAGCAGCGGCCGACAGGGCGCGAACACTGAAGCTTTCTTT. This translates into CASSGRQGANTEAFF.